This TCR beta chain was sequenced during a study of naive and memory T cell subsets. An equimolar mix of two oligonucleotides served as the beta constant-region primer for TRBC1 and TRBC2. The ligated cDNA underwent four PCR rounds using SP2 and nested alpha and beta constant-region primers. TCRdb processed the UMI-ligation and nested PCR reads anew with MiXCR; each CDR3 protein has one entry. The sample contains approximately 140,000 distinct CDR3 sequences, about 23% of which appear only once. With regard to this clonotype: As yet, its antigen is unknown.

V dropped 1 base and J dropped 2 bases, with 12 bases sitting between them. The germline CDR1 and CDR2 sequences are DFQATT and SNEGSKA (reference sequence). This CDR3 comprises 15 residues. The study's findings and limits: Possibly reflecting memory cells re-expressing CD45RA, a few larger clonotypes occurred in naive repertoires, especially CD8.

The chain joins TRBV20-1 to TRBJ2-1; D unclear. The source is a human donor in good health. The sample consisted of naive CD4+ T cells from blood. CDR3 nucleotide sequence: TGCAGTGCTAGAGGAGGTAGCCGGGCCTACAATGAGCAGTTCTTC. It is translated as CSARGGSRAYNEQFF.